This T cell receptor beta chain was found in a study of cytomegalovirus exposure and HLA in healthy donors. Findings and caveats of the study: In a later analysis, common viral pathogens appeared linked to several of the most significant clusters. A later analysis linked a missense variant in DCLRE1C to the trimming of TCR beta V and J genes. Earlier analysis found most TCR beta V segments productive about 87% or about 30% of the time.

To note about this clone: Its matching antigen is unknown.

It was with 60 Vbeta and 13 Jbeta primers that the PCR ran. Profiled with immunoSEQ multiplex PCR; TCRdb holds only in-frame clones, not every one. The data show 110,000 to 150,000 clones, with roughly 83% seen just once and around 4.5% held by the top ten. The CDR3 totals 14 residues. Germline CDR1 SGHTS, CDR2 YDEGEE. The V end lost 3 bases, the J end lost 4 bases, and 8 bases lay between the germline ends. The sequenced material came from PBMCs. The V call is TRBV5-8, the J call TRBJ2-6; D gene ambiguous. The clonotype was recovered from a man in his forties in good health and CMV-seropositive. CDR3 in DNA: TGTGCCAGCAGCTCCGGTCTGGGGGCCAACGTCCTGACTTTC. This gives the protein CASSSGLGANVLTF.